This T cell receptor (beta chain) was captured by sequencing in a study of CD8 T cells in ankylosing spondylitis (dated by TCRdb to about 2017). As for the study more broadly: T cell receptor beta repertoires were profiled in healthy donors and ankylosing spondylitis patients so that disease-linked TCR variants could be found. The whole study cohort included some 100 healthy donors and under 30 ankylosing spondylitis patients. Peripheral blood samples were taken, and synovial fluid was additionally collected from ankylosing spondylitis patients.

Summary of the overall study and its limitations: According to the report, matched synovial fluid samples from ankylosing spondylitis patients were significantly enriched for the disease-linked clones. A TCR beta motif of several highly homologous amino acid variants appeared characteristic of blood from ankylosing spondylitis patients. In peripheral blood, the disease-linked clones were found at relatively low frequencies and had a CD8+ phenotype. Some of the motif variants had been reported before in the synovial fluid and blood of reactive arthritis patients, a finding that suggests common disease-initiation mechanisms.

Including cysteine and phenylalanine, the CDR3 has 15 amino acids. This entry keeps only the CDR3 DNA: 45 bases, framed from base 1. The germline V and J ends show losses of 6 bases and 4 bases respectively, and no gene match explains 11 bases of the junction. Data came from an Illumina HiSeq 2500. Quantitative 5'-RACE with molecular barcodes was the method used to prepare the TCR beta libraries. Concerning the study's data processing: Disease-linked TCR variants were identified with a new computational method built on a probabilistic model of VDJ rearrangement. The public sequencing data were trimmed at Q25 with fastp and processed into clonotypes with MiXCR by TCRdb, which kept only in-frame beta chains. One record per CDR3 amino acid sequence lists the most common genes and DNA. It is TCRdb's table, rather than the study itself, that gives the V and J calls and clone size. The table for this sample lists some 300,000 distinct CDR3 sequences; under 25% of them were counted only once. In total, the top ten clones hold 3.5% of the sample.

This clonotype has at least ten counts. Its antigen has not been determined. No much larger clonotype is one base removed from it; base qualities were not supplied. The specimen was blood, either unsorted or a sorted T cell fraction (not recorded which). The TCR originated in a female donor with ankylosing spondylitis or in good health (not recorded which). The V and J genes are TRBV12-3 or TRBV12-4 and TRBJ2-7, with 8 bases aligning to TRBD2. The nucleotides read TGTGCCAGCAGCGAGGGGGTACTAGCGGCGTACGAGCAGTACTTC. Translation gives CASSEGVLAAYEQYF.